This T cell receptor beta chain was retrieved from a study of T-cell reconstitution after alpha-beta-depleted transplantation in children. General observations from the study: Some patients owed their high day-60 TCRbeta diversity to surviving recipient T cells and thymic progenitors. Reportedly, alpha-beta T cells present about two months post-transplant originated from several hundred expanded clones of graft origin. T cells produced anew were the main source of T-cell counts and diversity one year after transplant.

The table lists this clonotype with a few counts. Its antigen is not identified. Unique molecular identifiers were built into the TCRbeta library. One entry per CDR3 protein results from TCRdb running MiXCR on the PCR reads. The profile shows about 200,000 distinct CDR3 sequences, 6.3% of them singletons. The sample here was PBMCs, taken before TCRalphabeta/CD19-depleted stem cell transplant. This receptor was identified in a girl under three years old with combined immunodeficiency, due to receive a stem cell transplant.

The CDR3 DNA sequence: TGTGCCACCAGCGTGACCAGGGGGTCTGGGGCCAACGTCCTGACTTTC. Encoded protein: CATSVTRGSGANVLTF. This chain uses TRBV15 with TRBJ2-6, with 7 bases identical to TRBD1. CDR3 length: 16 amino acids. The germline CDR1 and CDR2 sequences are LNHNV and YYDKDF (reference sequence). With V trimmed by 5 bases and J by 1 base, 5 bases remained unmatched.